These 15 T cell receptor beta chains share one sample of origin, sequenced in a study of response to subunit inactivated influenza vaccine. TCRdb passed the RT-PCR reads through MiXCR, listing each CDR3 protein once. Here the sample spans 500,000 or so distinct CDR3 sequences, approximately 11% being singletons. This material consisted of PBMCs from blood, taken more than 35 days after vaccination. The receptors were sampled from a man between 50 and 59 years old who received an inactivated influenza vaccine.

The genes are TRBV12-3 or TRBV12-4 and TRBJ1-1; D not resolved. Trimming shortened V by 2 bases and J by 1 base, and 8 bases separated the two germline ends. This CDR3 spans 14 amino acids. The CDR3 sequence is CASSLRVGNTEAFF. Written as DNA, the CDR3 is TGTGCCAGCAGTTTACGAGTGGGGAACACTGAAGCTTTCTTT.

The chain has TRBV28 and TRBJ1-2; D call uncertain. V was trimmed by 3 bases and J by 2 bases, leaving 10 bases between them. Germline CDR1 MDHEN, CDR2 SYDVKM. The CDR3 totals 14 residues. This chain's CDR3 is CASSLGDDNYGYTF. As DNA, the CDR3 is TGTGCCAGCAGTTTGGGAGATGACAACTATGGCTACACCTTC.

The chain links TRBV28 to TRBJ1-5, with 9 bases that match TRBD1. After removal of 5 bases from V and 7 bases from J, the junction contained 6 bases not matched to a gene. Germline V gene sequence: CDR1 MDHEN, CDR2 SYDVKM. This CDR3 has 14 amino acids. CDR3 protein: CASSRTGEGQPQHF. The CDR3 coding sequence is TGTGCCAGCAGTAGGACAGGGGAGGGCCAGCCCCAGCATTTT.

This rearrangement joins TRBV28 to TRBJ1-2; D uncertain. Germline V gene lookup returns CDR1 MDHEN and CDR2 SYDVKM. The CDR3 is made up of 14 amino acids. The germline V and J ends were trimmed by 1 base and 1 base, with 7 bases remaining between them. Here the CDR3 reads CASSLYPVNYGYTF. Written as DNA, the CDR3 is TGTGCCAGCAGTTTATACCCGGTTAACTATGGCTACACCTTC.

This clonotype was observed a handful of times. CDR3 loop: CSASEAQQPQHF. The CDR3 nucleotides read TGCAGTGCTTCAGAGGCCCAACAGCCCCAGCATTTT. The chain joins TRBV20-1 to TRBJ1-5; D remains unclear. Germline V gene lookup returns CDR1 DFQATT and CDR2 SNEGSKA (reference sequence). The CDR3 spans 12 residues. Trimming shortened V by 5 bases and J by 7 bases, and 12 bases separated the two germline ends.

In its sample, this clonotype was seen many times. The chain couples TRBV12-3 or TRBV12-4 to TRBJ1-2; D is unclear. V lost 3 bases, J lost 6 bases, and 11 bases lay in between. The CDR3 sequence is 13 residues long. Here the CDR3 reads CASSFFHTNGYTF. DNA of the CDR3: TGTGCCAGCAGTTTCTTCCATACCAATGGCTACACCTTC.

The gene calls are TRBV6-1 and TRBJ2-1, with D unresolved. CDR3 length: 18 amino acids. The V end lost 1 base, the J end lost 6 bases, and 22 bases lay between the germline ends. CDR1 and CDR2 (germline): MNHNS, SASEGT. CDR3: CASSEERPTQRRGNEQFF. The DNA of the CDR3 is TGTGCCAGCAGTGAAGAGAGGCCTACCCAGCGCCGCGGCAATGAGCAGTTCTTC.

This clonotype was picked up a small number of times. The chain links TRBV20-1 to TRBJ2-1; 9 bases align to TRBD2. The CDR3 sequence is 14 residues long. Germline V gives CDR1 DFQATT, CDR2 SNEGSKA (reference sequence). V shed 5 bases, J shed 0 bases, and the junction held 2 bases outside the gene matches. CDR3 coding DNA: TGCAGTGCTGTTAGCGGGAGCTCCTACAATGAGCAGTTCTTC. Protein sequence: CSAVSGSSYNEQFF.

This clonotype was counted only a few times. This chain uses TRBV9 with TRBJ2-5, with 12 nucleotides matching TRBD2. From germline, CDR1 is SGDLS and CDR2 YYNGEE. With V trimmed by 2 bases and J by 2 bases, 7 bases remained unmatched. CDR3 length: 17 residues. The CDR3: CASSVSSGREPQETQYF. For the CDR3, the DNA is TGTGCCAGCAGCGTTTCTAGCGGGAGGGAACCGCAAGAGACCCAGTACTTC. The full variable domain, rest sourced from reference TRBV9 and TRBJ2-5, is DSGVTQTPKHLITATGQRVTLRCSPRSGDLSVYWYQQSLDQGLQFLIQYYNGEERAKGNILERFSAQQFPDLHSELNLSSLELGDSALYFCASSVSSGREPQETQYFGPGTRLLVL.

This clonotype showed up just a few times. The chain employs TRBV6-2 or TRBV6-3 and TRBJ1-2; D unresolved. The V end was cut by 3 bases, the J end by 4 bases, with 21 bases between. The CDR3 contains 17 residues. From germline, CDR1 is MNHEY and CDR2 SVGEGT. CDR3 in DNA: TGTGCCAGCAGTTATCCGAGGTTCTCACGGAGCGCCTATGGCTACACCTTC. Amino acids: CASSYPRFSRSAYGYTF.

This chain connects TRBV10-2 to TRBJ2-1, with D perhaps TRBD1 or TRBD2 (6 bases each). V gave up 7 bases and J gave up 9 bases, with 16 bases separating them. Germline lookup yields CDR1 WSHSY and CDR2 SAAADI. This CDR3 is 13 amino acids long. In nucleotides, the CDR3 is TGCGCCAGCATGTCGGGGGCCAGTCCTGAGCAGTTCTTC. The encoded protein is CASMSGASPEQFF.

The V gene is TRBV2, the J gene TRBJ2-7; 9 bases match TRBD2. Germline V CDR1 and CDR2: SNHLY, FYNNEI. The trim removed 8 bases at V and 4 bases at J, leaving 12 bases unmatched. The CDR3 is 15 residues long. The CDR3 nucleotides are TGTGCCAGCCTCGGGACTAGCCGGGGGGCGTACGAGCAGTACTTC. This codes for CASLGTSRGAYEQYF. The entire variable domain, with the rest obtained from reference TRBV2 and TRBJ2-7, is as follows: EPEVTQTPSHQVTQMGQEVILRCVPISNHLYFYWYRQILGQKVEFLVSFYNNEISEKSEIFDDQFSVERPDGSNFTLKIRSTKLEDSAMYFCASLGTSRGAYEQYFGPGTRLTVT.

This clonotype was counted only a few times. This chain joins TRBV20-1 and TRBJ2-3; 8 bases are shared with TRBD1. CDR1 and CDR2 (germline): DFQATT, SNEGSKA (reference sequence). The CDR3 loop spans 14 amino acids. V lost 2 bases, J lost 3 bases, and 4 bases stayed unmatched. The DNA for the CDR3 is TGCAGTGCTAGAAGACAGGGGTGGACAGATACGCAGTATTTT. This translates into CSARRQGWTDTQYF.

With regard to this clonotype: This could be a read error, since a much larger clone is one nucleotide away. The chain employs TRBV6-4 and TRBJ2-1, with 9 positions matching TRBD2. Germline lookup yields CDR1 MRHNA and CDR2 SNTAGT. The CDR3 runs to 14 residues. CDR3 coding DNA: TGTGACAGCAGTGATCTAGCGGGATCTGGTGAGCAGTTCTTC. It encodes CDSSDLAGSGEQFF.

This clonotype has only a few counts. The chain couples TRBV7-2 to TRBJ1-5; no reliable D call. The V end lost 1 base, the J end lost 7 bases, and 8 bases lay between the germline ends. The CDR3 is 13 residues long. Germline values: CDR1 SGHTA, CDR2 FQGNSA. DNA of the CDR3: TGTGCCAGCAGCTTAGATGTGGAACAGCCCCAGCATTTT. The encoded protein is CASSLDVEQPQHF.